Below, 22 T cell receptor beta chains from the same sample are listed, as sequenced in a study of blood T cell repertoires in COVID-19. Libraries were prepared by immunoSEQ multiplex PCR; TCRdb keeps only in-frame clonotypes and omits some of them. Altogether some 240,000 clones are present, over 75% being singletons, with the ten largest covering 9.5% to 15%. Sequenced input: peripheral blood. The source of these receptors is a human donor in a cohort sampled during active COVID-19.

The V call is TRBV28, the J call TRBJ1-5, with D unclear. V shed 2 bases and J shed 6 bases, with 11 bases lying between them. Per germline, CDR1 MDHEN and CDR2 SYDVKM. The CDR3 is 14 amino acids. The CDR3 DNA is TGTGCCAGCAGTTTACCAGAGGGCGGTCAGCCCCAGCATTTT. Residues: CASSLPEGGQPQHF. The full variable domain, in which reference TRBV28 and TRBJ1-5 provide the parts outside the CDR3, is DVKVTQSSRYLVKRTGEKVFLECVQDMDHENMFWYRQDPGLGLRLIYFSYDVKMKEKGDIPEGYSVSREKKERFSLILESASTNQTSMYLCASSLPEGGQPQHFGDGTRLSIL.

The chain recombines TRBV7-9 with TRBJ2-5; TRBD1 aligns across 8 bases. Germline V gene lookup returns CDR1 SEHNR and CDR2 FQNEAQ (reference sequence). CDR3 length: 14 residues. Trimming cost V 4 bases and J 4 bases; bases outside gene matches: 5. The CDR3 here is CASSYGQGLETQYF. The CDR3 DNA sequence: TGTGCCAGCAGCTACGGACAGGGTTTAGAGACCCAGTACTTC.

The gene calls are TRBV21-1 and TRBJ2-7; the D call in the table, TRBD2, was not verified against the DNA. TRBV21-1 is recorded as a pseudogene. The CDR3 sequence is 15 residues long. This CDR3 reads CASSHPLQRGYRQYF. The CDR3 coding sequence is TGTGCCAGCAGCCACCCCCTACAGCGGGGTTATCGGCAGTACTTC.

The table lists this clone with many counts. The rearrangement links TRBV6-1 to TRBJ2-2; 9 bases line up with TRBD1. This CDR3 is built from 17 residues. Trimming at V came to 2 bases and at J to 3 bases, leaving 7 bases not matched to a gene. Germline lookup yields CDR1 MNHNS and CDR2 SASEGT. CDR3 DNA sequence: TGTGCCAGCAGTGAATTTGGGACAGGGACCGACACCGGGGAGCTGTTTTTT. Its protein product is CASSEFGTGTDTGELFF.

This rearrangement joins TRBV7-9 to TRBJ1-2; D perhaps matches TRBD1 (5 bases). CDR3 length: 15 residues. V lost 4 bases, J lost 5 bases, and 17 bases lay in between. Germline V gene lookup returns CDR1 SEHNR and CDR2 FQNEAQ (reference sequence). The CDR3, as DNA: TGTGCCAGCAGCTCCCCGCTCGACAGAAATTATGGCTACACCTTC. Translated, it gives CASSSPLDRNYGYTF. Filled out from reference TRBV7-9 and TRBJ1-2, the complete variable domain reads DTGVSQNPRHKITKRGQNVTFRCDPISEHNRLYWYRQTLGQGPEFLTYFQNEAQLEKSRLLSDRFSAERPKGSFSTLEIQRTEQGDSAMYLCASSSPLDRNYGYTFGSGTRLTVV.

The V and J genes are TRBV9 and TRBJ1-4, with 7 nucleotides matching TRBD1. The junction had 7 bases not matched to a gene; V was cut back by 4 bases and J by 7 bases. This CDR3 comprises 14 residues. Looked up from germline, CDR1 is SGDLS and CDR2 is YYNGEE. The CDR3 DNA sequence: TGTGCCAGCAGCCCCCGGCCAGGGGGTGAAAAACTGTTTTTT. It is translated as CASSPRPGGEKLFF.

The rearrangement links TRBV27 to TRBJ1-6; 7 bases are a match to TRBD1. Germline trimming cut 5 bases from V and 2 bases from J; bases unmatched to any gene: 3. This CDR3 is built from 15 residues. Per germline, CDR1 MNHEY and CDR2 SMNVEV (reference sequence). CDR3 DNA sequence: TGTGCCAGCAGTCCAGACAGGGCCTATAATTCACCCCTCCACTTT. Amino acid sequence: CASSPDRAYNSPLHF.

The chain has TRBV7-2 and TRBJ2-7; possible D gene TRBD2, 6 bases. Looked up from germline, CDR1 is SGHTA and CDR2 is FQGNSA. V lost 1 base and J lost 2, with 9 bases in between. This CDR3 has 14 amino acids. This chain's CDR3 is CASSLEEGTYEQYF. The CDR3 nucleotides are TGTGCCAGCAGCTTAGAGGAGGGCACCTACGAGCAGTACTTC.

The rearrangement links TRBV6-2 or TRBV6-3 to TRBJ2-7, with D possibly TRBD1 on 6 matching bases. Between the trimmed V and J ends, which lost 2 bases and 2 bases, there was a span of 16 bases. Germline CDR1 MNHEY, CDR2 SVGEGT. The CDR3 contains 16 residues. This chain's CDR3 is CASSYPPGTPPYEQYF. CDR3 DNA sequence: TGTGCCAGCAGTTACCCACCCGGGACACCCCCCTACGAGCAGTACTTC.

The chain links TRBV3-1 (or the pseudogene TRBV3-2) to TRBJ2-2; tentatively, D is TRBD2 (5 bases). Germline loops: CDR1 LGHDT, CDR2 YNNKEL (reference sequence). V lost 4 bases to trimming and J lost 7 bases, with 13 bases between them. This CDR3 spans 14 amino acids. The DNA for the CDR3 is TGTGCCAGCAGCCGAAACCCACGGGACGGGGAGCTGTTTTTT. Protein: CASSRNPRDGELFF.

The rearrangement links TRBV11-3 to TRBJ1-4, with D perhaps TRBD1 (6 bases). From germline, CDR1 is SGHNT and CDR2 YENEEA. Between the trimmed V and J ends, which lost 6 bases and 8 bases, there was a span of 19 bases. The CDR3 contains 15 residues. CDR3 in DNA: TGTGCCAGCAGTCGATCTACAGGGAACGGCGAAAAACTGTTTTTT. Translated: CASSRSTGNGEKLFF.

This clone appeared once. The rearrangement links TRBV7-9 to TRBJ1-1, with 9 positions matching TRBD1. The ends lost 6 bases at V and 7 bases at J; junction bases unmatched: 9. The germline V gene has CDR1 SEHNR and CDR2 FQNEAQ (reference sequence). The CDR3 sequence is 14 residues long. The CDR3 DNA reads TGTGCCAGCAGTTCGGGACAGGGAAGTTATGAAGCTTTCTTT. It specifies CASSSGQGSYEAFF.

The chain joins TRBV24-1 to TRBJ2-1, with 8 bases lining up with TRBD1. CDR1 and CDR2 (germline): KGHDR, SFDVKD. Unmatched junction bases numbered 13, after V lost 4 bases and J lost 9 bases. The CDR3 extends over 16 amino acids. Written as DNA, the CDR3 is TGTGCCACCAGTGACCCCGGGGGACAGGCCCAGGTTGAGCAGTTCTTC. Its translation is CATSDPGGQAQVEQFF.

The J gene is TRBJ2-3, the V gene TRBV5-4; tentatively, D is TRBD2 (6 bases). The CDR3 has 16 amino acids. Trimming removed 4 bases at V and 0 bases at J, with 15 bases between. In germline, CDR1 is SGHNT, CDR2 YYREEE (reference sequence). The CDR3, as DNA: TGTGCCAGCAGCCCGGAGCTAGCGACAAGCACAGATACGCAGTATTTT. Translated: CASSPELATSTDTQYF.

This clone was recorded only once. CDR3 in amino acids: CATSTTPPGYGLDNQPQHF. The DNA of the CDR3 is TGTGCCACCAGCACTACCCCCCCGGGGTACGGTTTGGACAATCAGCCCCAGCATTTT. The rearrangement uses TRBV15 and TRBJ1-5; D is ambiguous. The CDR3 has 19 amino acids. The ends were cut back, 4 bases at V and 3 bases at J, with 25 bases in the middle. The germline gives CDR1 LNHNV, CDR2 YYDKDF (reference sequence).

This clone occurred once. The chain recombines TRBV27 with TRBJ2-5; the D gene is possibly TRBD1 (6 bases). Germline assignment: CDR1 MNHEY and CDR2 SMNVEV (reference sequence). The CDR3 loop spans 13 amino acids. V lost 11 bases to trimming and J lost 1 base, with 14 bases between them. The CDR3 DNA reads TGTGCCGCCCGGGACACCCTCCAAGAGACCCAGTACTTC. Its protein is CAARDTLQETQYF.

The chain carries TRBV7-2 and TRBJ2-7; no clear D gene. Trimming stripped 5 bases from V and 2 bases from J, with 16 bases between. CDR1 and CDR2 (germline): SGHTA, FQGNSA. The CDR3 sequence is 15 residues long. CDR3 sequence reads: CASSLNYEATYEQYF. The CDR3 region has the DNA TGTGCCAGCAGCCTAAACTACGAAGCCACCTACGAGCAGTACTTC.

The chain has TRBV28 and TRBJ1-5; 10 positions match TRBD1. Germline-derived CDR1 and CDR2 are MDHEN and SYDVKM. Trimming removed 3 bases from V and 1 base from J; junction bases left unmatched: 27. CDR3 size: 24 residues. CDR3 loop: CASSFSSPNQKSRDRGRSNQPQHF. DNA of the CDR3: TGTGCCAGCAGTTTTTCAAGCCCCAACCAAAAGTCCCGGGACAGGGGCCGGAGCAATCAGCCCCAGCATTTT.

The chain recombines TRBV4-1 with TRBJ2-2, with a possible D match to TRBD2 (5 bases). The CDR3 covers 16 residues. V dropped 2 bases and J dropped 0 bases, with 10 bases sitting between them. CDR1 is MGHRA, CDR2 YSYEKL, per germline. The CDR3 reads CASSQPRGANTGELFF. CDR3 nucleotide sequence: TGCGCCAGCAGCCAACCTCGGGGAGCGAACACCGGGGAGCTGTTTTTT.

The chain links TRBV5-4 to TRBJ1-2; 7 bases are shared with TRBD1. CDR3 length: 14 amino acids. V shed 4 bases and J 3 bases; nucleotides not matched to a gene: 6. Germline V lookup: CDR1 SGHNT, CDR2 YYREEE (reference sequence). CDR3 nucleotide sequence: TGTGCCAGCAGCCAAGGGGGACAGCACTATGGCTACACCTTC. It codes for CASSQGGQHYGYTF.

The chain carries TRBV6-1 and TRBJ1-2, with D perhaps TRBD1 (5 bases). This CDR3 comprises 15 residues. Trimming shortened V by 0 bases and J by 8 bases, and 16 bases separated the two germline ends. Germline CDR1 reads MNHNS; CDR2 reads SASEGT. CDR3 nucleotides: TGTGCCAGCAGTGAAGCGCTTCGGGGGGGTCGCGGCTACACCTTC. Its protein product is CASSEALRGGRGYTF.

The chain carries TRBV7-9 and TRBJ2-1, with a possible D match to TRBD2 (6 bases). In germline, CDR1 is SEHNR, CDR2 FQNEAQ (reference sequence). The CDR3 is 14 residues long. The V end lost 5 bases, the J end lost 5 bases, and 13 bases lay between the germline ends. CDR3 sequence: CASSPVSGDNEQFF. The CDR3 DNA reads TGTGCCAGCAGCCCCGTGTCGGGGGACAATGAGCAGTTCTTC.